The clone carrying this T cell receptor (beta chain) was seen many times. Time point specified: newly diagnosed GD, antithyroid drugs for less than 3 months. RNA isolated from PBMCs was used to make the TCR library. V lost 5 bases to trimming and J lost 7 bases, with 12 bases between them. CDR1 is SNHLY, CDR2 FYNNEI, per germline. The CDR3 spans 13 residues. This sample stems from a study of regulatory T cells in long-lasting Graves disease. Arm-PCR with iRepertoire HTBI primers amplified the CDR3 regions for these TCR beta libraries. TCRdb used MiXCR to reprocess the multiplex PCR reads, holding one entry per CDR3 protein. Seen here are around 500,000 distinct CDR3 sequences, approximately 12% observed once, and the top ten hold roughly 9.3%. This same sample was also part of a study on T cells in Graves' hyperthyroidism and ophthalmopathy.

The chain joins TRBV2 to TRBJ2-1; possibly TRBD2 for D (6 bases). The input for sequencing was peripheral blood mononuclear cells (PBMCs), taken at new diagnosis, from a patient treated with antithyroid drugs. The TCR sequence derives from a woman younger than 45 with Graves disease. The CDR3 DNA follows: TGTGCCAGCAGTCTCGGGACTTTTAATGAGCAGTTCTTC. It specifies CASSLGTFNEQFF.